Listed below are T cell receptor beta chains from one sample, sequenced in a study of T cells in Graves' hyperthyroidism and ophthalmopathy. In TCRdb, the multiplex PCR reads were re-called with MiXCR into one record per CDR3 protein. This table has 300,000 to 450,000 distinct CDR3 sequences, approximately 17% appearing once. The sample taken for sequencing was blood. These receptor sequences come from a man aged 18 to 30 with Graves' ophthalmopathy. The CDR3 runs from the conserved cysteine through the conserved F or W. D genes are given only for firm matches. Not all rows give a size; the values are once, few, many and, for expanded clones, a class.

V: TRBV28
size: many
D: -
J: TRBJ1-1
DNA: TGTGCCAGCAGTTTTGGCAGGGAGGAAATGAACACTGAAGCTTTCTTT
CDR3: CASSFGREEMNTEAFF

V: TRBV24-1
size: few
D: TRBD1
J: TRBJ1-4
DNA: TGTGCCACCAGCCCCGGGACAGATCACGCTAATGAAAAACTGTTTTTT
CDR3: CATSPGTDHANEKLFF

V: TRBV11-2
size: many
D: -
J: TRBJ1-2
DNA: TGTGCCAGCAGCTTAGAGACCGGGGGAGAAGGTGGCTACACCTTC
CDR3: CASSLETGGEGGYTF

V: TRBV7-8
size: many
D: TRBD1
J: TRBJ2-7
DNA: TGTGCCAGCAGCCCCTGGGACAGGGTCCACGAGCAGTACTTC
CDR3: CASSPWDRVHEQYF

V: TRBV3-1
size: -
D: -
J: TRBJ1-5
DNA: TGTGCCAGCAGCCAAGATACCGGGGGGCAGCCCCAGCATTTT
CDR3: CASSQDTGGQPQHF

V: TRBV28
size: many
D: TRBD1
J: TRBJ1-1
DNA: TGTGCCAGCAGGACAGGGGGCGCGAACACTGAAGCTTTCTTT
CDR3: CASRTGGANTEAFF

V: TRBV20-1
size: few
D: -
J: TRBJ2-7
DNA: TGCAGTGCCGCCCCCTCGGGCCCCTCCTACGAGCAGTACTTC
CDR3: CSAAPSGPSYEQYF

V: TRBV7-2
size: few
D: TRBD2
J: TRBJ2-2
DNA: TGTGCCAGCAGCTTGTCTGCCAGCGGGGGGGCTTCCGGGGAGCTGTTTTTT
CDR3: CASSLSASGGASGELFF

V: TRBV12-3/TRBV12-4
size: many
D: TRBD1
J: TRBJ2-5
DNA: TGTGCCAGCAGGACCGGGACAGGGAACCAAGAGACCCAGTACTTC
CDR3: CASRTGTGNQETQYF

V: TRBV13
size: many
D: TRBD2
J: TRBJ2-1
DNA: TGTGCCAGCAGATCACTCCCTAGCGGGGGGGACAATGAGCAGTTCTTC
CDR3: CASRSLPSGGDNEQFF

V: TRBV28
size: many
D: -
J: TRBJ2-5
DNA: TGTGCCAGCAGTTTTGGGGCAGTAGAGACCCAGTACTTC
CDR3: CASSFGAVETQYF

V: TRBV5-1
size: many
D: -
J: TRBJ1-1
DNA: TGCGCCAGCAGCTTGGTAGGGAATCGGAACACTGAAGCTTTCTTT
CDR3: CASSLVGNRNTEAFF

V: TRBV5-1
size: few
D: TRBD2
J: TRBJ2-3
DNA: TGCGCCAGCAGCTTGAATCTAGCGGGGGGGACAGATACGCAGTATTTT
CDR3: CASSLNLAGGTDTQYF

V: TRBV20-1
size: many
D: TRBD1
J: TRBJ1-1
DNA: TGCAGTGCTAGCGGACAGGGATTAACTGAAGCTTTCTTT
CDR3: CSASGQGLTEAFF

V: TRBV15
size: few
D: -
J: TRBJ1-6
DNA: TGTGCCACCAGCTTAGACCCGGATCGTTCTTCACCCCTCCACTTT
CDR3: CATSLDPDRSSPLHF

V: TRBV5-1
size: many
D: TRBD1
J: TRBJ1-6
DNA: TGCGCCAGCAGCCCTACGACAGGGGTTAATTCACCCCTCCACTTT
CDR3: CASSPTTGVNSPLHF

V: TRBV12-3/TRBV12-4
size: many
D: TRBD1
J: TRBJ1-1
DNA: TGTGCCAGCAGAGGGGGCAGGGCCATGAACACTGAAGCTTTCTTT
CDR3: CASRGGRAMNTEAFF

V: TRBV5-6
size: -
D: -
J: TRBJ2-7
DNA: TGTGCCAGCAGCTCCGGGACACCTTCTAGCGAGCAGTACTTC
CDR3: CASSSGTPSSEQYF

V: TRBV27
size: few
D: TRBD1
J: TRBJ2-7
DNA: TGTGCCAGCAGCCAACCGCCCGGGACAGGGTCCTACGAGCAGTACTTC
CDR3: CASSQPPGTGSYEQYF

V: TRBV20-1
size: -
D: -
J: TRBJ2-7
DNA: TGCAGTGCTAGAGAGTCATTCTCCCGACGAAGGGCCACCTACGAGCAGTACTTC
CDR3: CSARESFSRRRATYEQYF

V: TRBV5-1
size: -
D: TRBD2
J: TRBJ2-2
DNA: TGCGCCAGCAGCCCGGGACTAGCGGGGACGACCGGGGAGCTGTTTTTT
CDR3: CASSPGLAGTTGELFF

V: TRBV6-1
size: -
D: TRBD1
J: TRBJ1-2
DNA: TGTGCCAGCAGTTCGGGGACAGGGCCTCATGGCTACACCTTC
CDR3: CASSSGTGPHGYTF

V: TRBV2
size: few
D: -
J: TRBJ2-1
DNA: TGTGCCAGCAGTGAACCGGAGTGGGGAGAGCAGTTCTTC
CDR3: CASSEPEWGEQFF

V: TRBV5-6
size: -
D: -
J: TRBJ2-7
DNA: TGTGCCAGCAGCCCCGGAGGGGGGACGAGCTCCTACGAGCAGTACTTC
CDR3: CASSPGGGTSSYEQYF

V: TRBV6-4
size: many
D: TRBD1
J: TRBJ1-6
DNA: TGTGCCAGCAGTGACTCGACAGGGGGCAATTCACCCCTCCACTTT
CDR3: CASSDSTGGNSPLHF

V: TRBV5-1
size: -
D: TRBD1
J: TRBJ2-5
DNA: TGCGCCAGCAGCTTACAGGGGGCATCGGGAGAGACCCAGTACTTC
CDR3: CASSLQGASGETQYF

V: TRBV18
size: -
D: -
J: TRBJ1-3
DNA: TGTGCCAGCTCGCCCCGGACATCTGGAAACACCATATATTTT
CDR3: CASSPRTSGNTIYF

V: TRBV5-1
size: many
D: TRBD1
J: TRBJ2-3
DNA: TGCGCCAGCAGCCTATTACAGGGGGCAGGCGATACGCAGTATTTT
CDR3: CASSLLQGAGDTQYF

V: TRBV29-1
size: once
D: TRBD1
J: TRBJ1-4
DNA: TGCAGCACCGGGACAGGGGCTAGTGAAAAACTGTTTTTT
CDR3: CSTGTGASEKLFF

V: TRBV5-1
size: many
D: -
J: TRBJ1-1
DNA: TGCGCCAGCAGCTTGAGGGTTGAGCGCCCGAACACTGAAGCTTTCTTT
CDR3: CASSLRVERPNTEAFF

V: TRBV6-2/TRBV6-3
size: many
D: -
J: TRBJ1-1
DNA: TGTGCCACCTCTTGGGGCCGTCCCTCTGAAGCTTTCTTT
CDR3: CATSWGRPSEAFF